These 31 T cell receptor beta chains were all obtained from the same sample, sequenced in a study of OX40 agonist ivuxolimab in advanced cancers. Data came from immunoSEQ multiplex PCR; TCRdb stores just in-frame clones and leaves some out. The sample contains about 99,000 clones, more than 95% of which appear only once. The sequences come from CD4+ or CD8+ T cells sorted from blood, collected in a trial of the OX40 agonist ivuxolimab. These receptors were taken from an adult with an advanced solid tumor such as melanoma, head and neck, liver or kidney cancer.

V gene TRBV7-8 combines with J gene TRBJ1-1; weak D call: TRBD1 (6 bases). V lost 4 bases and J 0 bases, leaving 12 bases between the germline ends. The CDR3 sequence is 15 residues long. CDR1 is SGHVS and CDR2 is FQNEAQ in the germline V gene. The CDR3 DNA is TGTGCCAGCAGCTCCAGGACAGTCATGAACACTGAAGCTTTCTTT. Its translation: CASSSRTVMNTEAFF.

This chain links TRBV4-3 with TRBJ2-7; no clear D gene. Trimming stripped 1 base from V and 5 bases from J, with 12 bases between. Germline assignment: CDR1 LGHNA and CDR2 YSLEER. The CDR3 has 14 residues. CDR3 loop: CASSQGSSTHEQYF. DNA of the CDR3: TGCGCCAGCAGCCAAGGGTCGAGCACCCACGAGCAGTACTTC.

The chain has TRBV7-8 and TRBJ1-4; D might be TRBD1 (5 bases). Germline V gene data show CDR1 as SGHVS and CDR2 as FQNEAQ. Trimming pared 1 base from V and 8 bases from J, leaving 17 bases between. The CDR3 has 16 amino acids. The CDR3 DNA reads as TGTGCCAGCAGCTTAGTTGAAGGGGAGGGGATGGAAAAACTGTTTTTT. Encoded protein: CASSLVEGEGMEKLFF.

Turning to this clone: One end of the junction is discordant with germline, which a read error may explain. J is TRBJ2-5 and V is TRBV29-1; D unclear. In germline, CDR1 is SQVTM, CDR2 ANQGSEA. This CDR3 contains 13 residues. The CDR3 reads CSAEGPAEETQYF. DNA of the CDR3: TGCAGCGCTGAAGGCCCGGCCGAAGAGACCCAGTACTTC.

This rearrangement joins TRBV7-8 to TRBJ2-5; weak D call: TRBD2 (6 bases). V dropped 1 base and J dropped 4 bases, with 10 bases sitting between them. CDR1 SGHVS and CDR2 FQNEAQ come from the germline V gene. The CDR3 extends over 14 amino acids. The CDR3 loop is CASSLVLSGETQYF. The CDR3 coding sequence is TGTGCCAGCAGCTTAGTTCTTAGCGGAGAGACCCAGTACTTC.

This clone was counted a single time. This chain links TRBV5-6 with TRBJ2-5; D call uncertain. The CDR3 has 14 amino acids. Germline CDR1 and CDR2: SGHDT and YYEEEE. V was trimmed by 6 bases and J by 3 bases, leaving 15 bases between them. In DNA, the CDR3 is TGTGCCAGCACTTGGTTCTGGGGAAAAGAGACCCAGTACTTC. This codes for CASTWFWGKETQYF.

V usage is TRBV11-2 and J usage is TRBJ1-1; D is undetermined. V was trimmed by 1 base and J by 7 bases, leaving 7 bases between them. Germline CDR1 is SGHAT and CDR2 is FQNNGV. This CDR3 is built from 12 residues. The CDR3 reads CASSLGSLEAFF. The DNA for the CDR3 is TGTGCCAGCAGCTTAGGGTCCCTTGAAGCTTTCTTT.

The chain couples TRBV9 to TRBJ2-5; D is possibly TRBD2 (5 bases). The CDR3 loop spans 14 amino acids. The V gene lost 0 bases and the J gene lost 5 bases, with 11 bases spanning the gap. Germline values: CDR1 SGDLS, CDR2 YYNGEE. The CDR3 DNA sequence: TGTGCCAGCAGCGTAGCCCTCGGGGTGGAGACCCAGTACTTC. Protein product: CASSVALGVETQYF. Drawing the rest from reference TRBV9 and TRBJ2-5, the complete variable domain is DSGVTQTPKHLITATGQRVTLRCSPRSGDLSVYWYQQSLDQGLQFLIQYYNGEERAKGNILERFSAQQFPDLHSELNLSSLELGDSALYFCASSVALGVETQYFGPGTRLLVL.

The V and J genes are TRBV7-7 and TRBJ1-1; TRBD1 matches 7 bases. With V trimmed by 10 bases and J by 1 base, 15 bases remained unmatched. The CDR3 covers 16 residues. Germline V gives CDR1 SSHAT, CDR2 FNYEAQ (reference sequence). As DNA, the CDR3 is TGTGCCACCGTTCGGATTACAGGGGAAAAGAACACTGAAGCTTTCTTT. Translated: CATVRITGEKNTEAFF.

The chain recombines TRBV27 with TRBJ1-1, with D maybe TRBD1 (6 bases). Germline V CDR1 and CDR2: MNHEY, SMNVEV (reference sequence). V was cut by 7 bases and J by 0 bases, with 18 bases left in between. The CDR3 consists of 16 residues. The CDR3 loop is CASKVGGETLNTEAFF. DNA of the CDR3: TGTGCCAGCAAAGTAGGGGGGGAAACTTTGAACACTGAAGCTTTCTTT.

This sequence joins TRBV7-9 and TRBJ1-1; D unclear. The CDR3 contains 15 residues. Trimming cost V 5 bases and J 7 bases, with 20 bases left between them. The germline CDR1 and CDR2 sequences are SEHNR and FQNEAQ (reference sequence). Written as DNA, the CDR3 is TGTGCCAGCAGCGACCCCGCCGGAAGATCACATGAAGCTTTCTTT. Amino acid sequence: CASSDPAGRSHEAFF.

This rearrangement joins TRBV28 to TRBJ2-7; D ambiguous. V was trimmed by 3 bases and J by 2 bases, leaving 11 bases between them. CDR1 and CDR2 (germline): MDHEN, SYDVKM. The CDR3 runs to 14 residues. The CDR3 DNA reads TGTGCCAGCAGTTTCGAGGCAGGCCCCTACGAGCAGTACTTC. Protein product: CASSFEAGPYEQYF.

The gene calls are TRBV2 and TRBJ2-3; 7 bases align to TRBD2. The ends lost 3 bases at V and 1 base at J; junction bases unmatched: 7. CDR1 SNHLY and CDR2 FYNNEI come from the germline V gene. The CDR3 length is 16 residues. CDR3 nucleotide sequence: TGTGCCAGCAGTGACTATAGTGCGGGGGGCACAGATACGCAGTATTTT. Protein product: CASSDYSAGGTDTQYF.

The chain recombines TRBV5-6 with TRBJ1-1, with D unresolved. Between the trimmed V and J ends, which lost 3 bases and 4 bases, there was a span of 10 bases. The germline V gene has CDR1 SGHDT and CDR2 YYEEEE. The CDR3 consists of 13 residues. The CDR3 DNA is TGTGCCAGCAGCTCCAATGAGCCCACTGAAGCTTTCTTT. Protein product: CASSSNEPTEAFF.

This CDR3 is CASSAQGTDYNEQFF. Here the CDR3 DNA reads TGTGCCAGCAGCGCGCAGGGGACAGACTACAATGAGCAGTTCTTC. The gene calls are TRBV9 and TRBJ2-1; 7 bases align to TRBD1. With 3 bases clipped from V and 3 bases from J, the junction kept 6 bases outside the gene matches. The CDR3 is 15 residues long. CDR1 is SGDLS and CDR2 is YYNGEE in the germline V gene. The full variable domain, rest sourced from reference TRBV9 and TRBJ2-1, is DSGVTQTPKHLITATGQRVTLRCSPRSGDLSVYWYQQSLDQGLQFLIQYYNGEERAKGNILERFSAQQFPDLHSELNLSSLELGDSALYFCASSAQGTDYNEQFFGPGTRLTVL.

V gene TRBV28 combines with J gene TRBJ2-7; D remains unclear. The CDR3 consists of 13 residues. The germline CDR1 and CDR2 sequences are MDHEN and SYDVKM. Trimming pared 8 bases from V and 4 bases from J, leaving 15 bases between. CDR3 loop: CASLAVDSYEQYF. CDR3 coding DNA: TGTGCCAGCTTAGCTGTAGATTCTTACGAGCAGTACTTC.

This rearrangement joins TRBV10-3 to TRBJ1-1; D might be TRBD1 (6 bases). V lost 3 bases and J 5 bases, leaving 10 bases between the germline ends. Germline CDR1 and CDR2: ENHRY and SYGVKD. CDR3 length equals 13 residues. The chain's CDR3 is CAISDEGGTEAFF. The CDR3 nucleotides are TGTGCCATCAGTGATGAGGGGGGGACTGAAGCTTTCTTT.

The chain uses TRBV5-1 and TRBJ1-1, with D tentatively TRBD1 (5 bases). CDR1 is SGHRS and CDR2 is YFSETQ in the germline V gene. The V end lost 0 bases, the J end lost 5 bases, and 8 bases lay between the germline ends. The length of the CDR3 is 13 residues. The CDR3 DNA follows: TGCGCCAGCAGCTTGGGCCGGGGGACTGAAGCTTTCTTT. This encodes CASSLGRGTEAFF.

The CDR3 DNA reads TGTGCCAGCAGCACAACAGGAGACCGCACAGATACGCAGTATTTT. This gives the protein CASSTTGDRTDTQYF. The chain carries TRBV27 and TRBJ2-3; weak D call: TRBD1 (5 bases). This CDR3 is built from 15 residues. The V gene lost 6 bases and the J gene lost 1 base, with 14 bases spanning the gap. Germline values: CDR1 MNHEY, CDR2 SMNVEV (reference sequence).

This rearrangement joins TRBV19 to TRBJ1-6; D remains ambiguous. In germline, CDR1 is LNHDA, CDR2 SQIVND (reference sequence). V gave up 9 bases and J gave up 4 bases, with 10 bases separating them. This CDR3 comprises 13 residues. CDR3 bases: TGTGCCAGCGGAAGCGGATATAATTCACCCCTCCACTTT. This gives the protein CASGSGYNSPLHF.

This chain joins TRBV10-3 and TRBJ2-3, with TRBD2 identical over 7 bases. Trimming cost V 6 bases and J 2 bases; bases outside gene matches: 11. Germline lookup yields CDR1 ENHRY and CDR2 SYGVKD. This CDR3 is built from 16 residues. The CDR3 here is CAIRREDPEFTDTQYF. As DNA, the CDR3 is TGTGCCATCAGACGGGAGGACCCCGAATTCACAGATACGCAGTATTTT.

The chain links TRBV4-3 to TRBJ1-2; the D is unclear. The ends were cut back, 1 base at V and 7 bases at J, with 7 bases in the middle. The CDR3 runs 12 residues. Germline V gene data show CDR1 as LGHNA and CDR2 as YSLEER. In DNA form, the CDR3 reads TGCGCCAGCAGCCAAGGGGTGGCTGGCTACACCTTC. Translation: CASSQGVAGYTF.

The V call is TRBV18, the J call TRBJ2-7; no reliable D call. Deletions cut 0 bases from V and 3 bases from J, with 6 bases between. CDR3 length: 13 residues. Germline values: CDR1 KGHSH, CDR2 LQKENI. CDR3 residues: CASSPPPGYEQYF. The DNA of the CDR3 is TGTGCCAGCTCACCACCCCCAGGCTACGAGCAGTACTTC.

The V and J genes are TRBV7-8 and TRBJ1-1; D not certain. Germline lookup yields CDR1 SGHVS and CDR2 FQNEAQ. The CDR3 sequence is 13 residues long. The V end was cut by 0 bases, the J end by 5 bases, with 7 bases between. CDR3 DNA: TGTGCCAGCAGCTTAGCGGTAGGGACTGAAGCTTTCTTT. Its translation: CASSLAVGTEAFF. Together with reference TRBV7-8 and TRBJ1-1, the CDR3 gives the full variable domain: GAGVSQSPRYKVAKRGQDVALRCDPISGHVSLFWYQQALGQGPEFLTYFQNEAQLDKSGLPSDRFFAERPEGSVSTLKIQRTQQEDSAVYLCASSLAVGTEAFFGQGTRLTVV.

The chain uses TRBV7-6 and TRBJ2-7; TRBD1 matches 10 bases. The CDR3 loop spans 17 amino acids. CDR1 is SGHVS and CDR2 is FNYEAQ in the germline V gene. V trimming: 4 bases; J trimming: 1 base; junction bases outside the gene matches: 10. CDR3 loop: CASSSNLGTGASYEQYF. The DNA of the CDR3 is TGTGCCAGCAGCTCCAACCTCGGGACAGGGGCGTCCTACGAGCAGTACTTC.

This chain connects TRBV28 to TRBJ1-1; a possible D gene is TRBD1 (5 bases). This CDR3 comprises 14 residues. V was trimmed by 1 base and J by 3 bases, leaving 9 bases between them. CDR1 and CDR2 from the germline V gene are MDHEN and SYDVKM. The CDR3 sequence: CASSLFSRDTEAFF. CDR3 DNA sequence: TGTGCCAGCAGTTTATTCTCCAGGGACACTGAAGCTTTCTTT. Full variable domain (missing parts from reference TRBV28 and TRBJ1-1): DVKVTQSSRYLVKRTGEKVFLECVQDMDHENMFWYRQDPGLGLRLIYFSYDVKMKEKGDIPEGYSVSREKKERFSLILESASTNQTSMYLCASSLFSRDTEAFFGQGTRLTVV.

The V gene is TRBV5-1, the J gene TRBJ1-1; weak D call: TRBD1 (6 bases). The V end was cut by 0 bases, the J end by 4 bases, with 10 bases between. Per the germline V gene, CDR1 is SGHRS and CDR2 is YFSETQ. This CDR3 comprises 14 residues. This chain's CDR3 is CASSLDRDGTEAFF. CDR3 DNA: TGCGCCAGCAGCTTGGACAGGGATGGCACTGAAGCTTTCTTT.

The chain employs TRBV7-2 and TRBJ2-7, with 7 bases aligning to TRBD1. This CDR3 spans 16 amino acids. V gave up 5 bases and J gave up 1 base; unmatched junction bases: 11. Germline V gene data show CDR1 as SGHTA and CDR2 as FQGNSA. CDR3 nucleotides: TGTGCCAGCAGCCCCCCGGTGGCAGGGGGTTCCTACGAGCAGTACTTC. This codes for CASSPPVAGGSYEQYF.

The rearrangement joins TRBV9 to TRBJ2-7; D not certain. Trimming removed 1 base at V and 0 bases at J, with 11 bases between. The CDR3 contains 15 residues. Per germline, CDR1 SGDLS and CDR2 YYNGEE. The DNA of the CDR3 is TGTGCCAGCAGCGTATCGGCAGCTAGCTCCTACGAGCAGTACTTC. Its protein is CASSVSAASSYEQYF.

The chain is built from TRBV15 and TRBJ1-1; a weak D match, TRBD1 (6 bases). The germline CDR1 and CDR2 sequences are LNHNV and YYDKDF (reference sequence). CDR3 length equals 14 residues. Trimming left V 3 bases short and J 1 base short, with 9 bases between. CDR3 loop: CATSSIQGNTEAFF. The CDR3, as DNA: TGTGCCACCAGCAGCATACAGGGGAACACTGAAGCTTTCTTT.

Notes on this clone: The junction departs from the called germline gene at one end, perhaps through a read error. The chain couples TRBV6-6 to TRBJ1-1; D not resolved. This CDR3 spans 14 amino acids. CDR1 is MNHNY and CDR2 is SVGAGI in the germline V gene (reference sequence). The CDR3 DNA reads TGTGCCAGCAGTTACTTCGGGAGGAACACTGGAGCTTTCTTT. Amino acids: CASSYFGRNTGAFF.